The 22 T cell receptor beta chains given below trace back to one sample, sequenced in a study of blood T cells in healthy people across ages (dated by TCRdb to between 2014 and 2016). The receptor library was made with 5' RACE. Sequenced using an Illumina HiSeq 2500. A second PCR of roughly 6 to 11 cycles was run with a J-beta primer mix and a sample-barcoded 5' primer. The public reads were run again by TCRdb, first through fastp at Q25 and then through MiXCR, and only productive beta chains were kept. A single entry per CDR3 protein holds the most common genes and DNA from its merged rows. The sample table contains 650,000 to 700,000 distinct CDR3 sequences; only one count was recorded for approximately 52% of them. The ten biggest clones cover roughly 13% of the sample. Sample: blood. Source of these receptors: a woman over 75 in good health.

The genes are TRBV9 and TRBJ2-2, with D maybe TRBD2 (6 bases). V shed 4 bases and J shed 1 base, with 14 bases lying between them. The germline V gene has CDR1 SGDLS and CDR2 YYNGEE. This CDR3 contains 16 residues. The DNA of the CDR3 is TGTGCCAGCAGCCCGGGACGGGGGATGAACACCGGGGAGCTGTTTTTT. This codes for CASSPGRGMNTGELFF.

This chain connects TRBV20-1 to TRBJ1-1; D might be TRBD1 (6 bases). The germline gives CDR1 DFQATT, CDR2 SNEGSKA (reference sequence). Trimming took off 5 bases at V and 4 bases at J, with 14 bases between the two ends. There are 13 residues in the CDR3. The CDR3 coding sequence is TGCAGTGCTGAACAGGGCCAGGGCACTGAAGCTTTCTTT. This encodes CSAEQGQGTEAFF.

The rearrangement links TRBV7-9 to TRBJ2-1, with TRBD2 matching 9 bases. Per the germline V gene, CDR1 is SEHNR and CDR2 is FQNEAQ (reference sequence). The CDR3 totals 15 residues. Trimming took 5 bases from V and 7 from J; bases not matched to a gene: 9. The CDR3 DNA sequence: TGTGCCAGCAGCCCGGGACTAGCATTAGATAATGAGCAGTTCTTC. Encoded protein: CASSPGLALDNEQFF.

There are a few counts of this clonotype. The chain links TRBV7-2 to TRBJ2-5; TRBD1 agrees at 8 bases. The V segment lost 4 bases and the J segment 6 bases; nucleotides outside the gene matches: 10. Germline V CDR1 and CDR2: SGHTA, FQGNSA. The CDR3 loop spans 15 amino acids. The CDR3 sequence is CASSYSPDRGQTQYF. The CDR3 region has the DNA TGTGCCAGCAGCTACTCACCCGACAGGGGTCAGACCCAGTACTTC.

The table lists this clonotype with many counts. The V gene is TRBV10-3, the J gene TRBJ2-7; no reliable D call. Trimming took off 8 bases at V and 4 bases at J, with 15 bases between the two ends. The germline V gene encodes CDR1 ENHRY and CDR2 SYGVKD. The CDR3 extends over 13 amino acids. CDR3 sequence: CAIATFETYEQYF. For the CDR3, the DNA is TGTGCCATCGCAACTTTTGAGACGTACGAGCAGTACTTC.

The rearrangement joins TRBV7-9 to TRBJ2-5; 10 bases match TRBD2. TRBJ2-7 matches the DNA end more closely, so the J call is doubtful. The germline gives CDR1 SEHNR, CDR2 FQNEAQ (reference sequence). The length of the CDR3 is 16 residues. The CDR3 spells CASSLGGVAGGYEQYF. In DNA, the CDR3 is TGTGCCAGCAGCTTAGGAGGGGTAGCGGGAGGCTACGAGCAGTACTTC.

There are many counts of this clonotype. V and J are TRBV27 and TRBJ2-7; D possibly corresponds to TRBD2 (5 bases). Germline loops: CDR1 MNHEY, CDR2 SMNVEV (reference sequence). CDR3 length equals 13 residues. Trimming took off 3 bases at V and 3 bases at J, with 9 bases between the two ends. The CDR3 sequence is CASSLRAGYEQYF. The CDR3, as DNA: TGTGCCAGCAGTTTGCGGGCGGGCTACGAGCAGTACTTC.

This clonotype has just a few counts. V gene TRBV29-1 combines with J gene TRBJ2-2; D possibly corresponds to TRBD2 (5 bases). This CDR3 contains 15 residues. The V and J ends lost 7 bases and 5 bases respectively, with 20 bases between them. The germline gives CDR1 SQVTM, CDR2 ANQGSEA. CDR3 DNA sequence: TGCAGCGCCCTACGCCGGTTCGAGGGAACCGGGGAGCTGTTTTTT. Protein: CSALRRFEGTGELFF.

With regard to this clonotype: A much larger clone lies a single base off, so this may be a read error. The chain recombines TRBV29-1 with TRBJ2-3; 8 bases fit TRBD2. The CDR3 extends over 17 amino acids. Germline CDR1 is SQVTM and CDR2 is ANQGSEA. The trim removed 5 bases at V and 5 bases at J, leaving 18 bases unmatched. This CDR3 is CSVRDPKLAGHIDTQYF. DNA of the CDR3: TGCAGCGTTCGCGATCCGAAATTAGCGGGGCACATAGATACGCAGTATTTT.

The V call is TRBV7-2, the J call TRBJ2-1; 9 nucleotides align to TRBD1. This CDR3 is 16 amino acids long. The germline V gene encodes CDR1 SGHTA and CDR2 FQGNSA. With 6 bases clipped from V and 7 bases from J, the junction kept 13 bases outside the gene matches. Here the CDR3 DNA reads TGTGCCAGCAGTCGAATCCGGGGACAGGGTATGAATGAGCAGTTCTTC. Its translation: CASSRIRGQGMNEQFF.

The V call is TRBV6-1, the J call TRBJ2-7; D is uncertain. Germline V gene data show CDR1 as MNHNS and CDR2 as SASEGT. Trimming removed 6 bases at V and 9 bases at J, with 15 bases between. The CDR3 is 12 amino acids. CDR3 protein: CASSATVGGQYF. The CDR3 region has the DNA TGTGCCAGCAGCGCCACAGTAGGCGGGCAGTACTTC.

At least ten counts were recorded for this clonotype. CDR3 in DNA: TGTGCCAGCAGTACCCGAGGAGCTTCCTACGAGCAGTACTTC. The encoded protein is CASSTRGASYEQYF. The chain recombines TRBV28 with TRBJ2-7; D call uncertain. Deletions cut 5 bases from V and 1 base from J, with 12 bases between. Looked up from germline, CDR1 is MDHEN and CDR2 is SYDVKM. The CDR3 runs to 14 residues.

The sample holds a few counts of this clonotype. This rearrangement joins TRBV29-1 to TRBJ2-4, with D unclear. Trimming cost V 1 base and J 4 bases, with 8 bases left between them. This CDR3 is built from 13 residues. CDR1 SQVTM and CDR2 ANQGSEA come from the germline V gene. Written as DNA, the CDR3 is TGCAGCGTTGAAGGGCCAGCTAAAAACATTCAGTACTTC. The encoded protein is CSVEGPAKNIQYF.

Comment on this clonotype: This clone may be a read error of a much larger clone one base away. The V call is TRBV12-3 or TRBV12-4, the J call TRBJ2-1; D is perhaps TRBD2 (6 bases). The CDR3 extends over 11 amino acids. This CDR3 reads CAGSPLARQFF. The DNA of the CDR3 is TGTGCCGGCAGCCCACTAGCTCGGCAGTTCTTC.

At least ten counts were recorded for this clonotype. This sequence joins TRBV5-5 and TRBJ2-3; D is ambiguous. CDR3 length: 17 amino acids. V lost 3 bases to trimming and J lost 6 bases, with 23 bases between them. The germline gives CDR1 SGHKS, CDR2 YYEKEE (reference sequence). This CDR3 is CASSSRDRVPSYDTQYF. In nucleotides, the CDR3 is TGTGCCAGCAGCTCAAGAGATCGGGTACCCAGTTATGATACGCAGTATTTT. Drawing the rest from reference TRBV5-5 and TRBJ2-3, the complete variable domain is DAGVTQSPTHLIKTRGQQVTLRCSPISGHKSVSWYQQVLGQGPQFIFQYYEKEERGRGNFPDRFSARQFPNYSSELNVNALLLGDSALYLCASSSRDRVPSYDTQYFGPGTRLTVL.

In regard to this clonotype: A much larger clone differs from this one at a single base, so this may be a read error. The CDR3 spells CASSLQALVVEQFF. The CDR3 DNA follows: TGTGCCAGCAGCCTCCAGGCCCTGGTAGTTGAGCAGTTCTTC. This rearrangement joins TRBV9 to TRBJ2-1; D unresolved. Trimming left V 4 bases short and J 9 bases short, with 17 bases between. This CDR3 has 14 residues. Germline V gene sequence: CDR1 SGDLS, CDR2 YYNGEE.

This clonotype came up many times. The chain carries TRBV5-4 and TRBJ2-3; D tentatively reads TRBD1 or TRBD2 (5 bases each). V lost 2 bases to trimming and J lost 4 bases, with 14 bases between them. CDR1 SGHNT and CDR2 YYREEE come from the germline V gene (reference sequence). The CDR3 sequence is 15 residues long. The CDR3 bases are TGTGCCAGCAGCTTACCTAGCTTCAGGGCAGATACGCAGTATTTT. It specifies CASSLPSFRADTQYF.

V is TRBV5-1 and J is TRBJ1-2, with D tentatively TRBD1 (6 bases). Deletions cut 0 bases from V and 2 bases from J, with 11 bases between. Germline V gives CDR1 SGHRS, CDR2 YFSETQ. The length of the CDR3 is 15 residues. The CDR3 sequence: CASSLAGQRNYGYTF. The CDR3 DNA is TGCGCCAGCAGCTTGGCCGGACAGCGGAACTATGGCTACACCTTC.

In its sample, this clonotype was seen many times. CDR3: CSATSGTYEQYF. The CDR3 DNA follows: TGCAGCGCTACGAGCGGTACCTACGAGCAGTACTTC. The gene calls are TRBV29-1 and TRBJ2-7; a possible D gene is TRBD2 (5 bases). The CDR3 has 12 amino acids. Trimming pared 7 bases from V and 2 bases from J, leaving 12 bases between. The germline V gene has CDR1 SQVTM and CDR2 ANQGSEA.

In the case of this clonotype: A much larger clone lies a single base off, so this may be a read error. The chain has TRBV12-3 or TRBV12-4 and TRBJ1-6; D is unresolved. V lost 5 bases to trimming and J lost 10 bases, with 15 bases between them. The CDR3 covers 14 residues. The DNA for the CDR3 is TGTGCCAGCAGTGTAGGAGGATCGGGGTCACCCCTCCACTTT. Protein: CASSVGGSGSPLHF.

This sequence joins TRBV6-5 and TRBJ1-6, with D possibly matching TRBD1 (6 bases). Germline V gene data show CDR1 as MNHEY and CDR2 as SVGAGI. This CDR3 is 16 amino acids long. Trimming left V 4 bases short and J 0 bases short, with 10 bases between. CDR3 region: CASSSQGHSYNSPLHF. Written as DNA, the CDR3 is TGTGCCAGCAGTTCACAGGGACACTCCTATAATTCACCCCTCCACTTT.

To note about this clonotype: Given a much more abundant clone one base away, this may be a read error. The V and J genes are TRBV6-6 and TRBJ2-5; TRBD2 matches at 12 bases. This CDR3 contains 17 residues. V was pared by 5 bases and J by 11 bases, with 18 bases of the junction left unmatched. CDR1 is MNHNY, CDR2 SVGAGI, per germline (reference sequence). The CDR3 region is CASSRLTSGSTGNEQYF. The CDR3 region has the DNA TGTGCCAGCAGTCGCCTGACTAGCGGGAGTACGGGAAATGAGCAGTACTTC.